This passage covers 22 T cell receptor beta chains from one sample sequenced in a study of beta chain features in type 1 diabetes. Study-wide points: The study found moderately but significantly shorter TCRB CDR3s in all four CD4+ subsets of Type 1 diabetes patients.

Every isolated RNA sample was fully reverse transcribed, so sequencing captured expressed TCRB transcripts. Only in-frame clones appear in the TCRdb table, and some are missing; sequencing was by immunoSEQ multiplex PCR. The table records 600,000 to 700,000 clones, roughly 13% of them present only once. What these receptors recognize is not known. The material sequenced was naive CD4+ T cells from blood. These TCRs come from a man aged 18 to 30 with type 1 diabetes.

This chain links TRBV2 with TRBJ2-6; tentatively, D is TRBD1 (6 bases). CDR1 and CDR2 (germline): SNHLY, FYNNEI. V was pared by 9 bases and J by 4 bases, with 13 bases between. This CDR3 region has 14 residues. This CDR3 is CASLQGSGANVLTF. The CDR3 nucleotides read TGTGCCAGTTTACAGGGTTCCGGGGCCAACGTCCTGACTTTC.

This chain connects TRBV6-1 to TRBJ2-3; D ambiguous. V shed 3 bases and J shed 4 bases, with 17 bases lying between them. Germline V gene data show CDR1 as MNHNS and CDR2 as SASEGT. This CDR3 contains 16 residues. CDR3 coding DNA: TGTGCCAGCAGTGACGTTATGGGGAAACGGGCAGATACGCAGTATTTT. This gives the protein CASSDVMGKRADTQYF.

For this clone: This may arise from a read error, as a much more abundant clone is one base away. Other nucleotide sequences in the sample specify the same CDR3. The chain joins TRBV11-3 to TRBJ2-7; D uncertain. The V and J ends lost 4 bases and 0 bases respectively, with 1 base between them. Germline CDR1 is SGHNT and CDR2 is YENEEA. The CDR3 is 11 amino acids. The CDR3 nucleotides are TGTGCCAGCAGCTCCTCCTACGAGCAGTACTTC. It is translated as CASSSSYEQYF.

The rearrangement uses TRBV5-1 and TRBJ2-3; TRBD1 is a possible D gene (5 bases). Germline V lookup: CDR1 SGHRS, CDR2 YFSETQ. With 0 bases removed from V and 3 bases from J, the gap between germline ends came to 8 bases. The CDR3 contains 14 residues. As DNA, the CDR3 is TGCGCCAGCAGCTTGGCCGCAGGGACAGATACGCAGTATTTT. Residues: CASSLAAGTDTQYF.

The chain joins TRBV5-4 to TRBJ2-3; D is possibly TRBD1 (6 bases). The germline CDR1 and CDR2 sequences are SGHNT and YYREEE (reference sequence). CDR3 length: 15 residues. Deletions cut 4 bases from V and 4 bases from J, with 16 bases between. The CDR3 loop is CASSASGAAADTQYF. CDR3 DNA: TGTGCCAGCAGCGCGTCAGGGGCTGCTGCAGATACGCAGTATTTT.

The DNA of the CDR3 is TGTGCCAGCAGCTTAGGGTGGCCAGGGGACCAGCCCCAGCATTTT. It translates to CASSLGWPGDQPQHF. The chain is built from TRBV7-2 and TRBJ1-5; possible D gene TRBD1, 6 bases. Germline assignment: CDR1 SGHTA and CDR2 FQGNSA. V lost 1 base to trimming and J lost 7 bases, with 14 bases between them. CDR3 length: 15 residues.

The chain couples TRBV5-1 to TRBJ2-5, with D unresolved. Germline V gives CDR1 SGHRS, CDR2 YFSETQ. This CDR3 has 13 residues. Between the trimmed V and J ends, which lost 4 bases and 5 bases, there was a span of 12 bases. The CDR3 loop reads CASSPNGWETQYF. CDR3 nucleotide sequence: TGCGCCAGCAGCCCGAACGGATGGGAGACCCAGTACTTC.

Only a few counts were recorded for this clone. The sample contains more than one DNA sequence encoding this CDR3. The chain recombines TRBV30 with TRBJ1-5, with D perhaps matching TRBD1 (5 bases). V gave up 2 bases and J gave up 5 bases, with 10 bases separating them. The CDR3 totals 13 residues. CDR1 is GTSNPN and CDR2 is SVGIG in the germline V gene (reference sequence). The CDR3 is CAWSWGEDQPQHF. For the CDR3, the DNA is TGTGCCTGGAGTTGGGGGGAAGATCAGCCCCAGCATTTT.

The V and J genes are TRBV6-6 and TRBJ1-5; no firm D call. The CDR3 sequence is 15 residues long. V was cut by 3 bases and J by 0 bases, with 9 bases left in between. Germline V gene lookup returns CDR1 MNHNY and CDR2 SVGAGI (reference sequence). The CDR3 is CASSYPGYSNQPQHF. The DNA of the CDR3 is TGTGCCAGCAGTTATCCTGGTTATAGCAATCAGCCCCAGCATTTT.

This clone was recorded a few times. This chain connects TRBV6-6 to TRBJ2-3; D is perhaps TRBD1 (6 bases). V lost 0 bases and J 10 bases, leaving 17 bases between the germline ends. Germline CDR1 and CDR2: MNHNY and SVGAGI (reference sequence). There are 15 residues in the CDR3. The CDR3 sequence is CASSYSQAGGRPQYF. CDR3 nucleotides: TGTGCCAGCAGTTACTCCCAAGCTGGGGGCAGACCGCAGTATTTT.

This chain links TRBV5-4 with TRBJ1-3; 8 bases map to TRBD1. There are 14 residues in the CDR3. V was clipped by 4 bases and J by 6 bases; unmatched bases: 6. Germline V gene data show CDR1 as SGHNT and CDR2 as YYREEE (reference sequence). The CDR3 sequence: CASSPDRAVNTIYF. The DNA for the CDR3 is TGTGCCAGCAGCCCGGACAGGGCAGTAAACACCATATATTTT.

This clone was counted a few times. This specimen includes other DNA sequences encoding the same CDR3. This chain connects TRBV14 to TRBJ1-2; no clear D gene. The germline gives CDR1 SGHDN, CDR2 FVKESK. V was cut by 4 bases and J by 4 bases, with 10 bases left in between. CDR3 size: 13 residues. CDR3 DNA: TGTGCCAGCAGCCCCGGATTGGGCTATGGCTACACCTTC. The encoded protein is CASSPGLGYGYTF.

CDR3 loop: CASANTGVGYGYTF. Written as DNA, the CDR3 is TGTGCCAGCGCAAATACAGGGGTTGGTTATGGCTACACCTTC. This chain joins TRBV27 and TRBJ1-2; 7 bases map to TRBD1. V shed 8 bases, J shed 5 bases, and the junction held 11 bases outside the gene matches. Germline V lookup: CDR1 MNHEY, CDR2 SMNVEV (reference sequence). This CDR3 comprises 14 residues.

This clone was seen a few times. The chain links TRBV6-5 to TRBJ2-7; either TRBD1 or TRBD2 may fit D (5 bases each). Trimming took 2 bases from V and 5 from J, leaving 13 bases between them. Germline-derived CDR1 and CDR2 are MNHEY and SVGAGI. The CDR3 consists of 14 residues. CDR3 region: CASSYERGIHEQYF. CDR3 coding DNA: TGTGCCAGCAGTTACGAGAGGGGTATCCACGAGCAGTACTTC.

This clone showed up just a few times. This sequence joins TRBV19 and TRBJ1-6, with D unclear. This CDR3 is built from 15 residues. V lost 6 bases, J lost 12 bases, and 21 bases lay in between. In germline, CDR1 is LNHDA, CDR2 SQIVND (reference sequence). The CDR3 DNA is TGTGCCAGTAGAATGGAGTTGAACAGCGCGAGACCCCTCCACTTT. It encodes CASRMELNSARPLHF.

This clone was recorded a few times. V usage is TRBV10-3 and J usage is TRBJ1-6, with no clear D. There are 14 residues in the CDR3. CDR1 and CDR2 (germline): ENHRY, SYGVKD. V was shortened by 10 bases and J by 5 bases, with 15 bases between the two germline ends. This CDR3 is CATEEQKDNSPLHF. The CDR3 DNA reads TGTGCCACGGAAGAACAAAAGGATAATTCACCCCTCCACTTT.

The rearrangement joins TRBV7-2 to TRBJ1-5; weak D call: TRBD1 (5 bases). Per germline, CDR1 SGHTA and CDR2 FQGNSA. The V gene lost 5 bases and the J gene lost 1 base, with 9 bases spanning the gap. The CDR3 loop spans 14 amino acids. The CDR3 here is CASSQGRSNQPQHF. CDR3 nucleotides: TGTGCCAGCAGCCAGGGACGGAGCAATCAGCCCCAGCATTTT. Based on the CDR3 plus reference TRBV7-2 and TRBJ1-5, the full variable domain is GAGVSQSPSNKVTEKGKDVELRCDPISGHTALYWYRQSLGQGLEFLIYFQGNSAPDKSGLPSDRFSAERTGGSVSTLTIQRTQQEDSAVYLCASSQGRSNQPQHFGDGTRLSIL.

This clone was detected a few times. The rearrangement joins TRBV6-1 to TRBJ2-7; 7 positions match TRBD1. V gave up 5 bases and J gave up 3 bases; unmatched junction bases: 10. Germline lookup yields CDR1 MNHNS and CDR2 SASEGT. The CDR3 loop spans 15 amino acids. CDR3 sequence: CASSTRGTGVYEQYF. The CDR3 coding sequence is TGTGCCAGCAGTACAAGGGGAACAGGGGTCTACGAGCAGTACTTC.

This chain connects TRBV5-1 to TRBJ1-2; D is undetermined. The V end was cut by 0 bases, the J end by 4 bases, with 13 bases between. Germline V gene sequence: CDR1 SGHRS, CDR2 YFSETQ. There are 15 residues in the CDR3. CDR3 coding DNA: TGCGCCAGCAGCTTGGGGCAACCGTTGCCCTATGGCTACACCTTC. This encodes CASSLGQPLPYGYTF.

This clone was seen only a few times. This chain joins TRBV30 and TRBJ1-5; the D gene is possibly TRBD1 (5 bases). Trimming removed 3 bases at V and 4 bases at J, with 16 bases between. This CDR3 has 15 residues. CDR1 and CDR2 (germline): GTSNPN, SVGIG (reference sequence). CDR3 nucleotides: TGTGCCTGGAGCCTTTTGGCAGGGTGGAATCAGCCCCAGCATTTT. Amino acids: CAWSLLAGWNQPQHF. Full variable domain (remainder filled in from reference TRBV30 and TRBJ1-5): SQTIHQWPATLVQPVGSPLSLECTVEGTSNPNLYWYRQAAGRGLQLLFYSVGIGQISSEVPQNLSASRPQDRQFILSSKKLLLSDSGFYLCAWSLLAGWNQPQHFGDGTRLSIL.

The sample holds a few counts of this clone. The chain joins TRBV10-2 to TRBJ2-7; D perhaps matches TRBD1 (6 bases). From germline, CDR1 is WSHSY and CDR2 SAAADI. The CDR3 extends over 12 amino acids. Trimming pared 8 bases from V and 2 bases from J, leaving 10 bases between. The CDR3 is CASRDTTYEQYF. DNA of the CDR3: TGCGCCAGCCGGGACACGACCTACGAGCAGTACTTC.

The rearrangement links TRBV18 to TRBJ2-5; D not certain. CDR3 length: 13 residues. Per the germline V gene, CDR1 is KGHSH and CDR2 is LQKENI. Between the trimmed V and J ends, which lost 6 bases and 2 bases, there was a span of 10 bases. CDR3 amino acids: CASSPLDQETQYF. CDR3 DNA sequence: TGTGCCAGCTCGCCTCTGGATCAAGAGACCCAGTACTTC.